This TCR beta chain was sequenced in a study of blood T cells in healthy people across ages. There were healthy Caucasian individuals from Russia, aged about 6 to 100, serving as donors. For every donor, a draw yielded about 10 milliliters of peripheral blood. Unmatched junction bases numbered 15, after V lost 6 bases and J lost 4 bases. The CDR3 is 18 residues long. Germline lookup yields CDR1 SQVTM and CDR2 ANQGSEA. A second PCR, run for roughly 7 to 11 cycles, used a sample-barcoded 5' primer plus a J-beta primer mix. One entry per CDR3 protein, called by TCRdb with MiXCR from the 5' RACE reads. The table shows over a million distinct CDR3 sequences, with approximately 63% occurring only once.

The specimen was blood. The J gene is TRBJ2-6, the V gene TRBV29-1; 10 nucleotides align to TRBD1. The clonotype originates from a man younger than 35 in good health. The CDR3 loop reads CSVEAAGTGALGANVLTF. The CDR3 nucleotides read TGCAGCGTAGAGGCCGCCGGGACAGGGGCTTTAGGGGCCAACGTCCTGACTTTC.